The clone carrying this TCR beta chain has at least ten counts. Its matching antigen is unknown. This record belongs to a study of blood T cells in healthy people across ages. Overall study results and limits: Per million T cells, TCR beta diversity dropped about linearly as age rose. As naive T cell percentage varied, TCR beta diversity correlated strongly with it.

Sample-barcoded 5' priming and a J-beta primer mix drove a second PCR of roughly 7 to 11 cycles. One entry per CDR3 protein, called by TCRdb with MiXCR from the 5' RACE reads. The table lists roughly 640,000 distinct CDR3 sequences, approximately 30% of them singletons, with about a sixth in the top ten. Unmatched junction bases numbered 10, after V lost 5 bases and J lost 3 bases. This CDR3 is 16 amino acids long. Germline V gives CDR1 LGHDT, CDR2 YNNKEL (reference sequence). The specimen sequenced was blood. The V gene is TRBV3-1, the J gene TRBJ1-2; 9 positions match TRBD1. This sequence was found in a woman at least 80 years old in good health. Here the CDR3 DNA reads TGTGCCAGCAGCTCCCCGTTACAGGGGGCCGACTATGGCTACACCTTC. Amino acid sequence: CASSSPLQGADYGYTF.